This entry is about one T cell receptor (beta chain). Its antigen is unknown. Scientists ran DNA taken from cultured CD4+ T cells through the Oncomine TCR Beta short-read assay for sequencing. TCRdb processed the PCR reads anew with MiXCR; each CDR3 protein has one entry. Here the sample spans about 11,000 distinct CDR3 sequences, 30% to 35% being singletons. Treatment indicated: approximately 10-day PBMC culture with coronavirus spike peptide pools or control peptides (ViraFEST assay). These CD4+ T cells came from roughly 11-day cultures by negative selection. These data belong to a study of vaccination and CD4 T cells after COVID-19. Germline CDR1 and CDR2: SGHTA and FQGNSA. V dropped 5 bases and J dropped 5 bases, with 10 bases sitting between them. The CDR3 consists of 13 residues.

This chain uses TRBV7-2 with TRBJ2-1; tentatively, D is TRBD2 (6 bases). The source material was CD4+ T cells from blood, cultured in vitro, sampled after SARS-CoV-2 vaccination. The receptor's source is a human donor who had recovered from COVID-19. The CDR3 DNA reads TGTGCCAGCAGCCCCCCTAGCGACAATGAGCAGTTCTTC. It translates to CASSPPSDNEQFF.